This TCR beta chain was sequenced in a study of blood T cell repertoires in COVID-19. Study in general: Whether acute or convalescent, the COVID-19 samples came from the United States, Italy and Spain.

The sample holds a few counts of this clone. TCRdb keeps only in-frame clones here, not all; method: immunoSEQ multiplex PCR. The table includes 47,000 or so clones, under 90% detected once. The CDR3 has 16 residues. The trim removed 5 bases at V and 2 bases at J, leaving 7 bases unmatched. The germline gives CDR1 SGHNT, CDR2 YYREEE (reference sequence). Enrolled during active infection, Seattle patients were then followed longitudinally. The chain joins TRBV5-4 to TRBJ2-2; 9 bases agree with TRBD1. This TCR was recovered from an elderly woman with COVID-19, enrolled during active disease. Sequenced sample: peripheral blood. CDR3 coding DNA: TGTGCCAGCAGTCCAAGGACAGGGGTAAACACCGGGGAGCTGTTTTTT. Amino acid sequence: CASSPRTGVNTGELFF. The full variable domain, in which reference TRBV5-4 and TRBJ2-2 provide the parts outside the CDR3, is ETGVTQSPTHLIKTRGQQVTLRCSSQSGHNTVSWYQQALGQGPQFIFQYYREEENGRGNFPPRFSGLQFPNYSSELNVNALELDDSALYLCASSPRTGVNTGELFFGEGSRLTVL.